The T cell receptor (beta chain) described here comes from a study of T cell repertoires in cytomegalovirus infection. Study details: Shared public TCR beta signatures pointed to both CMV infection and a matching HLA type. Regarding the study as a whole: Identification of carriers of CMV plus the relevant HLA was performed using cumulative public TCR beta family frequency.

TCRdb processed the reads anew with MiXCR; each CDR3 protein has one entry. The sample lists nearly 550,000 distinct CDR3 sequences; approximately 16% were seen once. Turning to this clonotype: Antigen: not known.

CDR1 is DFQATT and CDR2 is SNEGSKA in the germline V gene (reference sequence). This CDR3 is built from 14 residues. J lost 2 bases, V lost 6 bases, and 5 bases had no gene match. The V and J genes are TRBV20-1 and TRBJ2-1; 9 bases fit TRBD2. This TCR was sampled from a human donor in good health (CMV status not recorded). Some clones in this sample may be carry-over from other donors' samples. Sequenced sample: CD8+ T cells from PBMCs. The CDR3 reads CSAPKREAYNEQFF. The CDR3 coding sequence is TGCAGTGCCCCTAAGCGGGAGGCCTACAATGAGCAGTTCTTC.